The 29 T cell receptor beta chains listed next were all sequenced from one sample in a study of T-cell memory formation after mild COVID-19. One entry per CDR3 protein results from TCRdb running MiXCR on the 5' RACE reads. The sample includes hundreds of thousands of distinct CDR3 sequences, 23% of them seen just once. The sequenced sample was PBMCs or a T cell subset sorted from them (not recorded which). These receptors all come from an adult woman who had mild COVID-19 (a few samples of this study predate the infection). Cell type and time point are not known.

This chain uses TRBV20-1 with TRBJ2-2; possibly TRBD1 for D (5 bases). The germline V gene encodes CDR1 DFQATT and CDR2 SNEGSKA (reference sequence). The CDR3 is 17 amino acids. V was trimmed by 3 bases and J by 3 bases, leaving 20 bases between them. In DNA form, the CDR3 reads TGCAGTGCTAGCCACGCCCGGCAGGGTATAGACACCGGGGAGCTGTTTTTT. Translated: CSASHARQGIDTGELFF.

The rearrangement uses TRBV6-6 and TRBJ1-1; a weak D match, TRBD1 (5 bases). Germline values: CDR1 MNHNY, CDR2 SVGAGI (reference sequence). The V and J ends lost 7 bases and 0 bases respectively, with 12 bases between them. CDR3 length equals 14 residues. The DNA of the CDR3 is TGTGCCAGCACCCAGACAGATTTGAACACTGAAGCTTTCTTT. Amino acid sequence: CASTQTDLNTEAFF.

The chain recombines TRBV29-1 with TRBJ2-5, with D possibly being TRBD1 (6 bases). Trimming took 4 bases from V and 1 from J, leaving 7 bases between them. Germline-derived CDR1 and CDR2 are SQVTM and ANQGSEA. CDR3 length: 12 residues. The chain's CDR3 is CSVGQAQETQYF. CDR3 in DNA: TGCAGCGTTGGACAGGCCCAAGAGACCCAGTACTTC.

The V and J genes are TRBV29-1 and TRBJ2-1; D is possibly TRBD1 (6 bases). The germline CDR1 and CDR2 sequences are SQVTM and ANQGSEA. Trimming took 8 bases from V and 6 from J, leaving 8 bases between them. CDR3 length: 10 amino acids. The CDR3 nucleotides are TGCAGCCTAGGGGGCAATGAGCAGTTCTTC. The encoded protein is CSLGGNEQFF.

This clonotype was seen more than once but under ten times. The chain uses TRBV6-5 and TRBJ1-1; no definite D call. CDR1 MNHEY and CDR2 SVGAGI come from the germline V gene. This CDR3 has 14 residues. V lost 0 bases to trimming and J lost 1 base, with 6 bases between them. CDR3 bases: TGTGCCAGCAGTTACTCGTCAGAGAACACTGAAGCTTTCTTT. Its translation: CASSYSSENTEAFF.

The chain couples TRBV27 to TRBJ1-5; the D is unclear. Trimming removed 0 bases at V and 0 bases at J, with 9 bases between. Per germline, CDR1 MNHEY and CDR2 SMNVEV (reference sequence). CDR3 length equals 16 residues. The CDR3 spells CASSLSPPLSNQPQHF. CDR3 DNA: TGTGCCAGCAGTTTATCCCCACCGCTTAGCAATCAGCCCCAGCATTTT.

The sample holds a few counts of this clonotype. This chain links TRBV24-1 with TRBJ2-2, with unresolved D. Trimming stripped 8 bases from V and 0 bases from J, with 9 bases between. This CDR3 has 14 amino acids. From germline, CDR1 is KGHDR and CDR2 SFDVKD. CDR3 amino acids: CATNPGTNTGELFF. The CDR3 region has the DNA TGTGCCACCAACCCAGGCACGAACACCGGGGAGCTGTTTTTT.

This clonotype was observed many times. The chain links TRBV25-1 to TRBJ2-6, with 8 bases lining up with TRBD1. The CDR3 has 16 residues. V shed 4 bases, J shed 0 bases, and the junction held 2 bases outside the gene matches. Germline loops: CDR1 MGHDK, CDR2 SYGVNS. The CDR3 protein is CASSVTGGSGANVLTF. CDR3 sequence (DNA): TGTGCCAGCAGTGTAACAGGGGGCTCTGGGGCCAACGTCCTGACTTTC. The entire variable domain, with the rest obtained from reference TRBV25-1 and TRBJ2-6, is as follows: EADIYQTPRYLVIGTGKKITLECSQTMGHDKMYWYQQDPGMELHLIHYSYGVNSTEKGDLSSESTVSRIRTEHFPLTLESARPSHTSQYLCASSVTGGSGANVLTFGAGSRLTVL.

This CDR3 is CASSEGYGPQPQHF. The CDR3 nucleotides are TGTGCCAGCAGTGAAGGGTATGGTCCTCAGCCCCAGCATTTT. The chain combines TRBV2 with TRBJ1-5, with D hard to call. Per the germline V gene, CDR1 is SNHLY and CDR2 is FYNNEI. This CDR3 comprises 14 residues. Trimming pared 1 base from V and 6 bases from J, leaving 10 bases between.

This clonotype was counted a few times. CDR3 protein: CASSPPGTGFVPDTQYF. CDR3 in DNA: TGTGCCAGCAGTCCCCCGGGGACAGGGTTCGTACCAGATACGCAGTATTTT. The chain is built from TRBV6-5 and TRBJ2-3; 9 bases are a match to TRBD1. The CDR3 sequence is 17 residues long. Germline CDR1 is MNHEY and CDR2 is SVGAGI. Trimming cost V 5 bases and J 4 bases; bases outside gene matches: 13.

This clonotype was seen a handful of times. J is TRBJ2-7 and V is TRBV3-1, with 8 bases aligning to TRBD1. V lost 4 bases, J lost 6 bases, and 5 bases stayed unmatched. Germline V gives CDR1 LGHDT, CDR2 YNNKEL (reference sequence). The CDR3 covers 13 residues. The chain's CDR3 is CASSRFTGGEQYF. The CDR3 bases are TGTGCCAGCAGCCGATTCACAGGGGGCGAGCAGTACTTC.

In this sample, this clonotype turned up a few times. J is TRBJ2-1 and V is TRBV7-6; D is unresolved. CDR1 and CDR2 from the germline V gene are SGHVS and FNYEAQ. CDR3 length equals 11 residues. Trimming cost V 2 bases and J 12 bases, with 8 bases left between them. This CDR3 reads CASSLNRGQFF. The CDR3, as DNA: TGTGCCAGCAGCTTAAACAGAGGGCAGTTCTTC.

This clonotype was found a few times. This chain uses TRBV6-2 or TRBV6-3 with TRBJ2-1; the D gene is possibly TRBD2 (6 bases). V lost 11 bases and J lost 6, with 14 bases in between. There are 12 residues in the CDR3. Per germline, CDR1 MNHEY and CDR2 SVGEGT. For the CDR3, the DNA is TGTGCCCTCGGGACGGGGGTCAATGAGCAGTTCTTC. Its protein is CALGTGVNEQFF.

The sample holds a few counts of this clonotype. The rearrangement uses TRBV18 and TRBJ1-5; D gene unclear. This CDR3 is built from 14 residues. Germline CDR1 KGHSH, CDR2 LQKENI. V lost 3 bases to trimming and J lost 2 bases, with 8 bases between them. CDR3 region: CASSPRIGNQPQHF. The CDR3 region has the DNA TGTGCCAGCTCACCCAGGATAGGCAATCAGCCCCAGCATTTT.

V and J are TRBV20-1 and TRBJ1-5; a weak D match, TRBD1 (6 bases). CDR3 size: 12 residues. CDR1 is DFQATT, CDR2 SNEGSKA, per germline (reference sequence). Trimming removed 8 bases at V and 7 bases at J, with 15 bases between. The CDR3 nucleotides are TGCAGTCTCCGGGGGGCCGGACAGCCCCAGCATTTT. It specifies CSLRGAGQPQHF.

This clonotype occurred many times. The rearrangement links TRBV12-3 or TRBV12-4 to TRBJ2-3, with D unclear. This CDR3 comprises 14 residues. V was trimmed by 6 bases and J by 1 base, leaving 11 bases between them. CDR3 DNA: TGTGCCAGCAGACCTCGGACCCGCACAGATACGCAGTATTTT. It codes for CASRPRTRTDTQYF.

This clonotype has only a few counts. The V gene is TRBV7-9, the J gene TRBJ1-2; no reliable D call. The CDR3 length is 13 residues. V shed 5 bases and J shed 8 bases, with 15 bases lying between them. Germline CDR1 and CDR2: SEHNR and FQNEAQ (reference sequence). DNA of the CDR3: TGTGCCAGCAGCCTCCTACGATCTCGAGGCTACACCTTC. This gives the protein CASSLLRSRGYTF. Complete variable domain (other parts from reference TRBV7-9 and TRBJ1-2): DTGVSQNPRHKITKRGQNVTFRCDPISEHNRLYWYRQTLGQGPEFLTYFQNEAQLEKSRLLSDRFSAERPKGSFSTLEIQRTEQGDSAMYLCASSLLRSRGYTFGSGTRLTVV.

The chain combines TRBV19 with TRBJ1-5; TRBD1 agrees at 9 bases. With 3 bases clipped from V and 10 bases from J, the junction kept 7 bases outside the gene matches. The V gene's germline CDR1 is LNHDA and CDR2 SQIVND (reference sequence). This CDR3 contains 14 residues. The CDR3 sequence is CASSMGQGGRPQHF. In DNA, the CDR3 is TGTGCCAGTAGTATGGGACAGGGAGGCCGACCCCAGCATTTT.

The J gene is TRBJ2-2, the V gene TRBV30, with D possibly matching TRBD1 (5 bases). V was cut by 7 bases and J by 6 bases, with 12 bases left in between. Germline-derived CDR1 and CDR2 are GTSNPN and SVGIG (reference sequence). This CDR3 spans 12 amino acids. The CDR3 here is CAFNQGAGELFF. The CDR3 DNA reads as TGTGCCTTCAACCAGGGTGCCGGGGAGCTGTTTTTT.

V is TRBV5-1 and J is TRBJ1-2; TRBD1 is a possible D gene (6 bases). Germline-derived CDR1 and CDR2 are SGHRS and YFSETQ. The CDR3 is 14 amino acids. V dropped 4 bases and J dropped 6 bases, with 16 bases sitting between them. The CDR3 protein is CASSPAGDFDGYTF. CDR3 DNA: TGCGCCAGCAGCCCGGCAGGGGATTTCGATGGCTACACCTTC.

CDR3 nucleotide sequence: TGTGCCAGCAGTGAAGATGGGACACTGACTGAAGCTTTCTTT. Its translation: CASSEDGTLTEAFF. The chain has TRBV2 and TRBJ1-1; possible D gene TRBD1, 6 bases. CDR3 length: 14 amino acids. Germline CDR1 and CDR2: SNHLY and FYNNEI. The V and J ends lost 1 base and 5 bases respectively, with 11 bases between them.

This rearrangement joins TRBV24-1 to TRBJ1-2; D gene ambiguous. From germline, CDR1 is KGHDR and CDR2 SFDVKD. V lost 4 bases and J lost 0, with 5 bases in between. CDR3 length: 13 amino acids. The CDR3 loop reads CATSDPTNYGYTF. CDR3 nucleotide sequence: TGTGCCACCAGTGACCCAACTAACTATGGCTACACCTTC.

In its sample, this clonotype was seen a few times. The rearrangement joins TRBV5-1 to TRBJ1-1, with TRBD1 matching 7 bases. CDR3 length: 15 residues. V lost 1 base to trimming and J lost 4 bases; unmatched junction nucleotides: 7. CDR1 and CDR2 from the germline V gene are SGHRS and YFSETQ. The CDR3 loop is CASSLLGEGATEAFF. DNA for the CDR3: TGCGCCAGCAGCTTGTTGGGGGAGGGGGCCACTGAAGCTTTCTTT.

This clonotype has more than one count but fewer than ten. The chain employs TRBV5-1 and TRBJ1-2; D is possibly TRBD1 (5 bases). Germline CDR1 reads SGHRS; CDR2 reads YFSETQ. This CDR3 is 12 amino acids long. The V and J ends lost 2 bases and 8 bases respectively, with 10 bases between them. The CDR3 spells CASSFSGNGYTF. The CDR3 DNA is TGCGCCAGCAGCTTTTCAGGGAACGGCTACACCTTC.

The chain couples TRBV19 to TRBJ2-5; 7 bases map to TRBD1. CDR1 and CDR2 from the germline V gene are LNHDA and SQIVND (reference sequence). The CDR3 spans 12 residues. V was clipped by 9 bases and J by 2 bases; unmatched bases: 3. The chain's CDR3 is CASTGEQETQYF. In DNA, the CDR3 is TGTGCCAGCACAGGGGAGCAAGAGACCCAGTACTTC.

The CDR3 nucleotides read TGTGCCAGCAGCGAAGGCGGGGGGCCCTACAATGAGCAGTTCTTC. Encoded protein: CASSEGGGPYNEQFF. The chain couples TRBV9 to TRBJ2-1; the match to TRBD2 covers 8 bases. Germline V gene data show CDR1 as SGDLS and CDR2 as YYNGEE. This CDR3 contains 15 residues. V gave up 3 bases and J gave up 2 bases; unmatched junction bases: 4.

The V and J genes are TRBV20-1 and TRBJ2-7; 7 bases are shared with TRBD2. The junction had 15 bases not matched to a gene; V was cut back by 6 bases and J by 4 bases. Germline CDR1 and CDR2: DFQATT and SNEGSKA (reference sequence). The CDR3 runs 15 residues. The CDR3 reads CSASGGTTDLYEQYF. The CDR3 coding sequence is TGCAGTGCCTCGGGTGGGACTACAGACTTGTACGAGCAGTACTTC.

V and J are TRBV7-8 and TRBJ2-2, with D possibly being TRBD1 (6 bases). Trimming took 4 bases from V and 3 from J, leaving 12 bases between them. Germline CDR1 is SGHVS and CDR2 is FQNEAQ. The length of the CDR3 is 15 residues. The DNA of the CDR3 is TGTGCCAGCAGCTCTCAGGGGCGAGACACCGGGGAGCTGTTTTTT. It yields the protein CASSSQGRDTGELFF.

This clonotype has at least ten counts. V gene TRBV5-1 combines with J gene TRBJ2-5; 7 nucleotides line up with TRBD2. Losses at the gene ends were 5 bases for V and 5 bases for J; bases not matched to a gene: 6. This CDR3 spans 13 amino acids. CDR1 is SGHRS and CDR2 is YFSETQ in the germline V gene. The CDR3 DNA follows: TGCGCCAGCAGTCTAGCGGAGGGGGAGACCCAGTACTTC. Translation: CASSLAEGETQYF.